This TCR beta chain was found in a study of blood T cells in healthy people across ages. Per individual sample, total RNA of at least 6 micrograms was extracted. Points from the study as a whole: Estimates of total diversity, which came from one million sequenced T cells, were considered to be underestimates. Age showed a roughly linear inverse relationship with TCR beta diversity per million T cells.

This clonotype appeared a few times. Its antigen is undetermined. The CDR3 consists of 16 residues. V was pared by 1 base and J by 6 bases, with 10 bases of the junction left unmatched. Per germline, CDR1 DFQATT and CDR2 SNEGSKA (reference sequence). It was with a sample-barcoded 5' primer and a J-beta primer mix that a second PCR of roughly 7 to 12 cycles was run. Each of the samples gave a minimum of 2.5 million paired-end reads that contained CDR3. TCRdb re-called the 5' RACE reads with MiXCR, one entry per CDR3 protein. The sample has 660,000 or so distinct CDR3 sequences; under 65% are singletons.

The source of this sequence is a man in his fifties or sixties in good health. The rearrangement links TRBV20-1 to TRBJ2-1, with 9 bases aligning to TRBD2. The sample taken for sequencing was blood. This CDR3 reads CSARVPLRGGANEQFF. Here the CDR3 DNA reads TGCAGTGCTAGAGTCCCACTCCGCGGGGGGGCCAATGAGCAGTTCTTC.